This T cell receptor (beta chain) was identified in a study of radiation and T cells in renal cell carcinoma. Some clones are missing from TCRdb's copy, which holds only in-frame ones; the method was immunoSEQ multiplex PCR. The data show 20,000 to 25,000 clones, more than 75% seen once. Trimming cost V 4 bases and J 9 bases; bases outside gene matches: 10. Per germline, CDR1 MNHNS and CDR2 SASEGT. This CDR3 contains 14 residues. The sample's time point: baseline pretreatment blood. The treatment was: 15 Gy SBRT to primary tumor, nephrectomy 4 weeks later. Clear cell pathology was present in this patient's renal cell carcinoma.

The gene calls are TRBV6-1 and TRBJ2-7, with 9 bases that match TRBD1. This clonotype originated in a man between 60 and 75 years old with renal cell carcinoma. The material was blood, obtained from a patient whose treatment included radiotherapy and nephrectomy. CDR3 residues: CASSGPGTGSVQYF. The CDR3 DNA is TGTGCCAGCAGTGGACCCGGGACAGGGTCCGTGCAGTACTTC.